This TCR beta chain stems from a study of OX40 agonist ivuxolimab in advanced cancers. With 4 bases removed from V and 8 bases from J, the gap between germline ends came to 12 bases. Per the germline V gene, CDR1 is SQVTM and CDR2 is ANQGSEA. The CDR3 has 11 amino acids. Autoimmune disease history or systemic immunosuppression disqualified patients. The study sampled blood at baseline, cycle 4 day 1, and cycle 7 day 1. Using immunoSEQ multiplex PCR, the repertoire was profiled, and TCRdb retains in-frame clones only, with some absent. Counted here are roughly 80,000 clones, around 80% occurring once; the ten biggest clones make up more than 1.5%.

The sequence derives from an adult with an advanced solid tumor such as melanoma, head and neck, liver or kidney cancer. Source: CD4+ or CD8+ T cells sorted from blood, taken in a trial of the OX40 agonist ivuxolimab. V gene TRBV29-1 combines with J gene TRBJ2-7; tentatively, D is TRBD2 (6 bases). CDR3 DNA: TGCAGCGTTGCGGACTACGCACAGCAGTACTTC. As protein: CSVADYAQQYF.